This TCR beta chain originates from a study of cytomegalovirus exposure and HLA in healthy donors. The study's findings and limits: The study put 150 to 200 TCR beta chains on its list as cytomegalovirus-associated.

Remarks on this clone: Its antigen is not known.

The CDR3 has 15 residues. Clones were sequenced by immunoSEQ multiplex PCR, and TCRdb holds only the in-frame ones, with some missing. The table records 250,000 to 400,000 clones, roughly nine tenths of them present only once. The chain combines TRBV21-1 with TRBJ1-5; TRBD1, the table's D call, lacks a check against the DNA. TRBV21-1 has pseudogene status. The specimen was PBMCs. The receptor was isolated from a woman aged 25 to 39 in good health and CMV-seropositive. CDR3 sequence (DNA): TGTGCCAGCGGAGCAGACAGGCGCTCCAATCAGCCCCAGCATTTT. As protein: CASGADRRSNQPQHF.